This T cell receptor (beta chain) is drawn from a study of identical twins. In germline, CDR1 is SGHRS, CDR2 YFSETQ. V dropped 0 bases and J dropped 4; count of bases not matched to a gene: 2. The CDR3 is 14 residues long. Each CDR3 protein gets one entry after TCRdb re-called the 5' RACE reads with MiXCR. The profile shows fewer than 900,000 distinct CDR3 sequences, 15% to 20% of them singletons. These same records also appear under a second study, on T cells expressing NK-cell markers.

J is TRBJ1-1 and V is TRBV5-1, with 8 positions matching TRBD1. This TCR came from a woman aged 18 to 35 in good health. The sequenced sample consisted of PBMCs. The CDR3 region has the DNA TGCGCCAGCAGCTTGGGGACAGGGCTCACTGAAGCTTTCTTT. Amino acids: CASSLGTGLTEAFF.